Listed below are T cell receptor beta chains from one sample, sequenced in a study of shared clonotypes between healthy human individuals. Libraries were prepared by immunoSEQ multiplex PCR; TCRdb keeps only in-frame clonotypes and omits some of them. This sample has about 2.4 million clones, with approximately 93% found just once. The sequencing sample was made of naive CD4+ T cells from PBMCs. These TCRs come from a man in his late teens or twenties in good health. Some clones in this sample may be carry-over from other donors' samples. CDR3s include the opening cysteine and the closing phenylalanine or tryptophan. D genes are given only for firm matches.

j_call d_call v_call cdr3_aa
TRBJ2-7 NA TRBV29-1 CSSRTRKTGQYF
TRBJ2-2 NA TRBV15 CATSREISNTGELFF
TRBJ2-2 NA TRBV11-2 CASSTRQGGFGKNTGELFF
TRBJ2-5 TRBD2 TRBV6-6 CASSYGGSGRETQYF
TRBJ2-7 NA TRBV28 CATFEGVHLYEQYF
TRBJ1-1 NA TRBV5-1 CASSSGVNTEAFF
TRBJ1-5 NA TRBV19 CASSYQGHSNQPQHF
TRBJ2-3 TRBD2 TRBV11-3 CASSSWTSGSGPLVTQYF
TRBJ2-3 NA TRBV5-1 CASSYSGRTDTQYF
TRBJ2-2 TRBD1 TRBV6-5 CASSDRGFAGELFF
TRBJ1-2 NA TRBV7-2 CASSPDGSGGYTF
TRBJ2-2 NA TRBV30 CTWRRQAAGELFF